The entry that follows covers one T cell receptor (beta chain) sequence. Its antigen is not identified. Germline V gene lookup returns CDR1 SGHTA and CDR2 FQGTGA. The CDR3 has 15 amino acids. Unsorted whole blood yielded the total RNA, with T cells left unselected. Total RNA input per TCR library was roughly 3,500 ng. Following a re-call of the 5' RACE reads, TCRdb has one entry per CDR3 protein and lacks DNA. Found here are about 93,000 distinct CDR3 sequences; the top ten clones hold 7.4%. The source of the sample is a study of monozygotic twins with inflammatory bowel disease. Study-level results: The analysis did not separate different T cell subtypes.

Sequencing used blood. The chain joins TRBV7-3 to TRBJ2-1; the TRBD1 assignment by TCRdb is unverifiable without DNA. This TCR was sampled from a human donor with ulcerative colitis or Crohn's disease, or a healthy co-twin of an affected twin (not recorded which). CDR3 sequence reads: CASSSRGGGYNEQFF.